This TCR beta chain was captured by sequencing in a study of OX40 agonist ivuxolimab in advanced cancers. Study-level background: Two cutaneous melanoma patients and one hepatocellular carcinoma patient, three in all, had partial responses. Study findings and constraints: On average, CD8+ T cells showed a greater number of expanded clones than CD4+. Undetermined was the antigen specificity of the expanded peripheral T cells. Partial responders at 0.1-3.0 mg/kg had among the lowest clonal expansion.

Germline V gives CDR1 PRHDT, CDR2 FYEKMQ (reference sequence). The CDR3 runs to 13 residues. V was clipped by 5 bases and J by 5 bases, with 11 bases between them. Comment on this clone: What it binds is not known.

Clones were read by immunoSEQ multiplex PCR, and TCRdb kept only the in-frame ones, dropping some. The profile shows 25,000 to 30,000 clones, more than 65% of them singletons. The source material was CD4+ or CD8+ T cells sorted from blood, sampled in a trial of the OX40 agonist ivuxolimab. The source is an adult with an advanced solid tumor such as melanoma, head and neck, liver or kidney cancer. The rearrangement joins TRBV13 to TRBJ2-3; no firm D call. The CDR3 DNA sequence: TGTGCCAGCAGCCCCGATCCCAAAGATACGCAGTATTTT. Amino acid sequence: CASSPDPKDTQYF.